One sample yielded the 30 T cell receptor beta chains listed below, sequenced in a study of blood T cell repertoires in COVID-19. The table came from immunoSEQ multiplex PCR; TCRdb's copy has only in-frame clones and leaves some out. The table has about 52,000 clones, under 90% seen once; the top ten hold roughly 10%. Material for sequencing was peripheral blood. Receptors were obtained from a man of 80 years or more with active or convalescent COVID-19.

This clone has just a few counts. The chain links TRBV4-3 to TRBJ2-1, with 9 bases matching TRBD2. The CDR3 runs 14 residues. J gave up 7 bases and V 6 bases, and 7 bases lay outside the gene matches. The germline V gene has CDR1 LGHNA and CDR2 YSLEER. The CDR3 reads CASRQALAGNEQFF. DNA for the CDR3: TGCGCCAGCAGACAGGCCCTAGCGGGGAATGAGCAGTTCTTC.

The chain uses TRBV5-1 and TRBJ2-2; weak D call: TRBD1 (7 bases). The length of the CDR3 is 16 residues. Per the germline V gene, CDR1 is SGHRS and CDR2 is YFSETQ. V shed 0 bases and J shed 0 bases, with 9 bases lying between them. The CDR3 loop is CASSLAGGTNTGELFF. CDR3 bases: TGCGCCAGCAGCTTGGCAGGGGGGACGAACACCGGGGAGCTGTTTTTT. Supplemented by reference TRBV5-1 and TRBJ2-2, the full variable domain reads KAGVTQTPRYLIKTRGQQVTLSCSPISGHRSVSWYQQTPGQGLQFLFEYFSETQRNKGNFPGRFSGRQFSNSRSEMNVSTLELGDSALYLCASSLAGGTNTGELFFGEGSRLTVL.

The genes are TRBV5-1 and TRBJ1-3, with a weak D call TRBD1 (5 bases). CDR3 length: 15 residues. V was trimmed by 1 base and J by 5 bases, leaving 13 bases between them. The germline CDR1 and CDR2 sequences are SGHRS and YFSETQ. Here the CDR3 reads CASSLSGQGRNTIYF. The CDR3 nucleotides read TGCGCCAGCAGCTTGTCTGGGCAGGGCAGAAACACCATATATTTT.

The CDR3 loop is CASSLTSWADTQYF. CDR3 coding DNA: TGTGCCAGCAGCTTGACTAGCTGGGCAGATACGCAGTATTTT. V gene TRBV13 combines with J gene TRBJ2-3; 7 bases map to TRBD2. J was trimmed by 4 bases and V by 3 bases; bases with no gene match: 4. The CDR3 extends over 14 amino acids. Germline V lookup: CDR1 PRHDT, CDR2 FYEKMQ (reference sequence).

V and J are TRBV10-3 and TRBJ1-6; 7 bases align to TRBD1. The germline V gene has CDR1 ENHRY and CDR2 SYGVKD. This CDR3 contains 15 residues. The trim removed 2 bases at V and 7 bases at J, leaving 5 bases unmatched. This CDR3 is CAISETFRGNSPLHF. The CDR3 DNA reads as TGTGCCATCAGTGAGACCTTCAGGGGGAATTCACCCCTCCACTTT.

J is TRBJ1-1 and V is TRBV6-5, with unresolved D. V lost 6 bases to trimming and J lost 0 bases, with 5 bases between them. CDR3 length equals 12 residues. Germline V gives CDR1 MNHEY, CDR2 SVGAGI. This chain's CDR3 is CASRALNTEAFF. CDR3 coding DNA: TGTGCCAGCAGGGCCTTGAACACTGAAGCTTTCTTT.

The V call is TRBV23-1, the J call TRBJ2-6; TRBD1 matches 11 bases. TRBV23-1 is assigned to the ORF class and has an uncertain function. This CDR3 comprises 16 residues. J lost 3 bases, V lost 6 bases, and 4 bases had no gene match. CDR3 protein: CASSWTGGGGANVLTF. DNA for the CDR3: TGCGCCAGCAGCTGGACAGGGGGCGGTGGGGCCAACGTCCTGACTTTC.

This clone came up once. The chain's CDR3 is CASSIRTGGTEAFF. CDR3 bases: TGTGCCAGCAGCATACGGACAGGGGGCACTGAAGCTTTCTTT. The gene calls are TRBV5-8 and TRBJ1-1; 10 nucleotides match TRBD1. Looked up from germline, CDR1 is SGHTS and CDR2 is YDEGEE. V gave up 4 bases and J gave up 4 bases; unmatched junction bases: 4. The CDR3 runs 14 residues.

The chain joins TRBV7-9 to TRBJ2-1, with TRBD2 as a possible D gene (6 bases). The CDR3 loop spans 13 amino acids. The germline gives CDR1 SEHNR, CDR2 FQNEAQ (reference sequence). Trimming took 1 base from V and 11 from J, leaving 12 bases between them. CDR3 amino acids: CASSLGLLAKQFF. As DNA, the CDR3 is TGTGCCAGCAGCTTAGGATTACTAGCTAAGCAGTTCTTC.

The V gene is TRBV19, the J gene TRBJ1-1; tentative D call: TRBD1 (6 bases). The germline CDR1 and CDR2 sequences are LNHDA and SQIVND (reference sequence). Trimming shortened V by 3 bases and J by 1 base, and 12 bases separated the two germline ends. The length of the CDR3 is 15 residues. CDR3 region: CASSMGGGPNTEAFF. The CDR3 DNA follows: TGTGCCAGTAGTATGGGAGGGGGACCGAACACTGAAGCTTTCTTT.

The chain couples TRBV21-1 to TRBJ2-7; the table's TRBD2 call for D was not verified on the DNA. TRBV21-1 is designated a pseudogene. The CDR3 consists of 13 residues. The CDR3 loop reads CASTLIPGVEQYF. CDR3 sequence (DNA): TGTGCCAGCACCCTAATACCCGGGGTCGAGCAGTACTTC.

The rearrangement joins TRBV5-1 to TRBJ1-4, with 8 positions matching TRBD1. The V gene's germline CDR1 is SGHRS and CDR2 YFSETQ. The CDR3 runs 17 residues. Trimming removed 4 bases from V and 7 bases from J; junction bases left unmatched: 15. The CDR3 is CASSPGTGQGFGEKLFF. The CDR3 bases are TGCGCCAGCAGCCCAGGGACAGGCCAAGGTTTTGGTGAAAAACTGTTTTTT.

The rearrangement uses TRBV29-1 and TRBJ2-2; tentative D call: TRBD2 (7 bases). Germline V gene sequence: CDR1 SQVTM, CDR2 ANQGSEA. The CDR3 contains 14 residues. The germline V and J ends were trimmed by 5 bases and 0 bases, with 10 bases remaining between them. The CDR3 DNA reads as TGCAGCGTTCGGGGGGCATCGAACACCGGGGAGCTGTTTTTT. Residues: CSVRGASNTGELFF.

This rearrangement joins TRBV30 to TRBJ1-2; D is ambiguous. This CDR3 is 13 amino acids long. From germline, CDR1 is GTSNPN and CDR2 SVGIG (reference sequence). Between the trimmed V and J ends, which lost 8 bases and 2 bases, there was a span of 15 bases. CDR3 sequence: CAGTGALNYGYTF. The CDR3 DNA is TGTGCCGGCACCGGAGCCCTGAACTATGGCTACACCTTC.

The chain recombines TRBV7-2 with TRBJ1-1; D is perhaps TRBD1 (6 bases). V was cut by 5 bases and J by 4 bases, with 14 bases left in between. From germline, CDR1 is SGHTA and CDR2 FQGNSA. This CDR3 spans 14 amino acids. Written as DNA, the CDR3 is TGTGCCAGCAGCCCCGTGAGGGGGGGCACTGAAGCTTTCTTT. Protein sequence: CASSPVRGGTEAFF.

The chain is built from TRBV7-2 and TRBJ1-4; D possibly corresponds to TRBD1 (5 bases). Germline V gene sequence: CDR1 SGHTA, CDR2 FQGNSA. The CDR3 is 14 residues long. Trimming pared 1 base from V and 8 bases from J, leaving 11 bases between. The DNA for the CDR3 is TGTGCCAGCAGCTTAGGCCAGGGTGGAGAAAAACTGTTTTTT. Its protein is CASSLGQGGEKLFF. The whole variable domain, filled in from reference TRBV7-2 and TRBJ1-4, reads GAGVSQSPSNKVTEKGKDVELRCDPISGHTALYWYRQSLGQGLEFLIYFQGNSAPDKSGLPSDRFSAERTGGSVSTLTIQRTQQEDSAVYLCASSLGQGGEKLFFGSGTQLSVL.

Regarding this clone: Other nucleotide sequences from this sample produce the same CDR3. This rearrangement joins TRBV7-3 to TRBJ1-6; the D gene is possibly TRBD1 (6 bases). Per the germline V gene, CDR1 is SGHTA and CDR2 is FQGTGA. V lost 5 bases, J lost 9 bases, and 17 bases lay in between. This CDR3 region has 15 residues. The CDR3 DNA sequence: TGTGCCAGCAGCCAAACCGGGGGCGGGGGTTCACCCCTCCACTTT. It translates to CASSQTGGGGSPLHF.

V is TRBV5-5 and J is TRBJ1-1; TRBD1 is a possible D gene (5 bases). CDR3 length equals 14 residues. Germline values: CDR1 SGHKS, CDR2 YYEKEE (reference sequence). V gave up 2 bases and J gave up 3 bases, with 11 bases separating them. CDR3 in amino acids: CASSLVSRDTEAFF. The CDR3 DNA reads TGTGCCAGCAGCTTAGTCTCCAGGGACACTGAAGCTTTCTTT.

The chain has TRBV12-3 or TRBV12-4 and TRBJ1-1, with TRBD1 as a possible D gene (5 bases). This CDR3 region has 13 residues. V lost 7 bases and J lost 1, with 10 bases in between. This chain's CDR3 is CASTETGNTEAFF. Written as DNA, the CDR3 is TGTGCCAGCACCGAAACAGGGAACACTGAAGCTTTCTTT.

The V call is TRBV20-1, the J call TRBJ1-6; 11 positions agree with TRBD1. V shed 3 bases and J 8 bases; nucleotides not matched to a gene: 3. This CDR3 spans 14 amino acids. The germline gives CDR1 DFQATT, CDR2 SNEGSKA (reference sequence). The CDR3 is CSASRDRGYSPLHF. CDR3 bases: TGCAGTGCTAGTCGGGACAGGGGGTATTCACCCCTCCACTTT.

This chain uses TRBV3-1 (or the pseudogene TRBV3-2) with TRBJ2-1, with D perhaps TRBD1 (6 bases). Looked up from germline, CDR1 is LGHDT and CDR2 is YNNKEL (reference sequence). V was shortened by 3 bases and J by 2 bases, with 11 bases between the two germline ends. The length of the CDR3 is 15 residues. The DNA of the CDR3 is TGTGCCAGCAGCCAGACGGACAGACCCTACAATGAGCAGTTCTTC. It translates to CASSQTDRPYNEQFF.

V is TRBV27 and J is TRBJ1-5; D perhaps matches TRBD1 (5 bases). Per germline, CDR1 MNHEY and CDR2 SMNVEV (reference sequence). The CDR3 is 15 residues long. V shed 8 bases and J shed 5 bases, with 19 bases lying between them. CDR3 coding DNA: TGTGCCAGCCAGGTCGTGCGGGGCACCGATCAGCCCCAGCATTTT. Translating it yields CASQVVRGTDQPQHF.

The table lists this clone with a count of one. The chain combines TRBV7-9 with TRBJ1-4; perhaps TRBD1 as D (6 bases). Trimming stripped 4 bases from V and 5 bases from J, with 17 bases between. The CDR3 extends over 16 amino acids. Germline CDR1 reads SEHNR; CDR2 reads FQNEAQ (reference sequence). Written as DNA, the CDR3 is TGTGCCAGCAGCTCCAGGAGACAGGCTCCGAATGAAAAACTGTTTTTT. Translation: CASSSRRQAPNEKLFF.

The chain is built from TRBV5-8 and TRBJ2-7, with 12 nucleotides matching TRBD2. The trim removed 6 bases at V and 5 bases at J, leaving 9 bases unmatched. CDR3 size: 15 residues. Germline loops: CDR1 SGHTS, CDR2 YDEGEE. The CDR3 spells CASTKLRLAGDEQYF. The CDR3 DNA reads as TGTGCCAGCACCAAGCTAAGACTAGCGGGAGACGAGCAGTACTTC.

The chain couples TRBV6-2 or TRBV6-3 to TRBJ2-1, with 10 nucleotides matching TRBD2. V was clipped by 0 bases and J by 3 bases; unmatched bases: 5. From germline, CDR1 is MNHEY and CDR2 SVGEGT. CDR3 length: 17 amino acids. The CDR3 loop reads CASSYSASGRVYNEQFF. The CDR3 DNA follows: TGTGCCAGCAGTTACTCGGCCAGCGGGAGGGTCTACAATGAGCAGTTCTTC.

This clone was observed a single time. Here the CDR3 reads CASSANRDYGYTF. CDR3 sequence (DNA): TGTGCCAGCAGCGCCAACAGGGACTATGGCTACACCTTC. The V call is TRBV7-3, the J call TRBJ1-2; tentatively, D is TRBD1 (6 bases). V was cut by 5 bases and J by 3 bases, with 10 bases left in between. The CDR3 has 13 amino acids. CDR1 and CDR2 from the germline V gene are SGHTA and FQGTGA.

V and J are TRBV20-1 and TRBJ1-2; D remains ambiguous. Per germline, CDR1 DFQATT and CDR2 SNEGSKA (reference sequence). This CDR3 has 15 residues. Trimming stripped 3 bases from V and 1 base from J, with 15 bases between. CDR3 DNA sequence: TGCAGTGCTAGTATCCCACGTGAGGGTAACTATGGCTACACCTTC. This sequence encodes CSASIPREGNYGYTF.

The chain carries TRBV10-3 and TRBJ1-2; 10 bases line up with TRBD1. Germline-derived CDR1 and CDR2 are ENHRY and SYGVKD. There are 13 residues in the CDR3. J gave up 2 bases and V 6 bases, and 0 bases lay outside the gene matches. The CDR3 nucleotides read TGTGCCATCAGGGGACAGGGGAACTATGGCTACACCTTC. Residues: CAIRGQGNYGYTF.

The chain employs TRBV5-4 and TRBJ2-7; tentative D call: TRBD2 (6 bases). This CDR3 contains 13 residues. Trimming pared 3 bases from V and 3 bases from J, leaving 10 bases between. Germline CDR1 and CDR2: SGHNT and YYREEE (reference sequence). The CDR3 loop reads CASSSKTSYEQYF. CDR3 bases: TGTGCCAGCAGCTCAAAGACTAGCTACGAGCAGTACTTC. Together with reference TRBV5-4 and TRBJ2-7, the CDR3 gives the full variable domain: ETGVTQSPTHLIKTRGQQVTLRCSSQSGHNTVSWYQQALGQGPQFIFQYYREEENGRGNFPPRFSGLQFPNYSSELNVNALELDDSALYLCASSSKTSYEQYFGPGTRLTVT.

The chain combines TRBV28 with TRBJ2-4, with D possibly matching TRBD1 (5 bases). CDR1 is MDHEN and CDR2 is SYDVKM in the germline V gene. The CDR3 is 12 amino acids. V lost 9 bases and J lost 6, with 12 bases in between. The CDR3: CASRSGLNIQYF. The CDR3 nucleotides are TGTGCCAGTAGATCAGGGCTAAACATTCAGTACTTC.